The TCR beta chain under discussion was sequenced for a study of cytomegalovirus exposure and HLA in healthy donors. Study outcomes and limitations: An analysis was carried out later, and it reportedly showed fewer N-insertions in an Asian-associated ancestry cluster than the approximately 610-donor mean.

PCR employed 60 Vbeta and 13 Jbeta primers. Original handling: A later analysis counted 65 million to 90 million unique TCR beta chains, some 10 million shared. The protocol was immunoSEQ multiplex PCR, while the TCRdb copy is restricted to in-frame clones and leaves out a portion. From that table come the V and J calls and clone size; the DNA was used to work out D and trimming. In the table there are some 91,000 clones, around 80% of which are singletons. Regarding this clone: The antigen is unknown.

Donors in the study were healthy people who gave bone marrow. The origin of this receptor is a woman aged 55-75 years in good health and CMV-seronegative. Sequencing input: PBMCs.

The DNA of the CDR3 is TGCAGCGTTGGGGGACTGACAGGGGATCAGCCCCAGCATTTT. It encodes CSVGGLTGDQPQHF. The chain uses TRBV29-1 and TRBJ1-5; 8 bases line up with TRBD1. The CDR3 sequence is 14 residues long. V lost 4 bases and J lost 5; bases outside the gene matches: 7. Germline loops: CDR1 SQVTM, CDR2 ANQGSEA.